These 28 T cell receptor beta chains came from one sample sequenced in a study of control samples from healthy donors and cancer patients. The data were produced by immunoSEQ multiplex PCR, yet TCRdb's version contains in-frame clones alone and is incomplete. Of under 200,000 clones listed, less than 95% are singletons. Material for sequencing was PBMCs. Receptors originate from a man aged 60-69 years with colorectal cancer.

This chain connects TRBV4-1 to TRBJ1-6, with 7 bases aligning to TRBD1. CDR3 length: 14 amino acids. Germline V gives CDR1 MGHRA, CDR2 YSYEKL. The ends lost 0 bases at V and 9 bases at J; junction bases unmatched: 2. CDR3 residues: CASSQDRGFSPLHF. Here the CDR3 DNA reads TGCGCCAGCAGCCAAGACAGGGGGTTTTCACCCCTCCACTTT.

The chain's CDR3 is CASSPLAGVEQFF. The CDR3 bases are TGTGCCAGCTCCCCCCTGGCGGGGGTTGAGCAGTTCTTC. The chain recombines TRBV18 with TRBJ2-1; TRBD2 matches 7 bases. With V trimmed by 6 bases and J by 9 bases, 8 bases remained unmatched. Germline loops: CDR1 KGHSH, CDR2 LQKENI. This CDR3 is 13 amino acids long.

The gene calls are TRBV6-5 and TRBJ1-1; 7 nucleotides align to TRBD1. Germline assignment: CDR1 MNHEY and CDR2 SVGAGI. With V trimmed by 6 bases and J by 1 base, 8 bases remained unmatched. The CDR3 sequence is 15 residues long. The CDR3 DNA follows: TGTGCCAGCAGAGCAGGGGGGGGTAGGAACACTGAAGCTTTCTTT. It encodes CASRAGGGRNTEAFF.

The chain is built from TRBV11-3 and TRBJ2-1; TRBD1 or TRBD2 may be the D gene (7 bases each). Germline assignment: CDR1 SGHNT and CDR2 YENEEA. The CDR3 runs to 16 residues. V was trimmed by 5 bases and J by 4 bases, leaving 18 bases between them. The CDR3 DNA follows: TGTGCCAGCAGCCCAGGGGGGGAGGGGGTATACAATGAGCAGTTCTTC. The encoded protein is CASSPGGEGVYNEQFF.

The V gene is TRBV7-2, the J gene TRBJ1-2, with a possible D match to TRBD1 (5 bases). V was clipped by 5 bases and J by 3 bases, with 13 bases between them. This CDR3 contains 14 residues. Germline assignment: CDR1 SGHTA and CDR2 FQGNSA. CDR3 nucleotide sequence: TGTGCCAGCAGCCCTTCTGGGACGGACTATGGCTACACCTTC. The encoded protein is CASSPSGTDYGYTF.

The rearrangement joins TRBV19 to TRBJ2-1; TRBD2 might be the D (6 bases). Between the trimmed V and J ends, which lost 1 base and 0 bases, there was a span of 10 bases. The CDR3 is 16 residues long. Germline V gene lookup returns CDR1 LNHDA and CDR2 SQIVND (reference sequence). Here the CDR3 reads CASSIGAGSSYNEQFF. The DNA for the CDR3 is TGTGCCAGTAGTATAGGGGCGGGGAGCTCCTACAATGAGCAGTTCTTC.

The CDR3 is CASSQVSGMDTEAFF. The CDR3 coding sequence is TGTGCCAGCTCCCAGGTCAGCGGAATGGACACTGAAGCTTTCTTT. The rearrangement links TRBV18 to TRBJ1-1; unclear D gene. Germline assignment: CDR1 KGHSH and CDR2 LQKENI. V lost 6 bases and J lost 3, with 17 bases in between. This CDR3 region has 15 residues.

The gene calls are TRBV30 and TRBJ2-3, with 7 bases aligning to TRBD2. The CDR3 runs 15 residues. In germline, CDR1 is GTSNPN, CDR2 SVGIG (reference sequence). The trim removed 0 bases at V and 1 base at J, leaving 4 bases unmatched. CDR3 DNA sequence: TGTGCCTGGAGTGTACGTGGGGGGGGCACAGATACGCAGTATTTT. Encoded protein: CAWSVRGGGTDTQYF.

As concerns this clone: The junction departs from the called germline gene at one end, perhaps through a read error. The V gene is TRBV4-1, the J gene TRBJ2-3; 9 bases are a match to TRBD2. The length of the CDR3 is 15 residues. Germline-derived CDR1 and CDR2 are MGHRA and YSYEKL. The CDR3 nucleotides are TGCGCCAGCAGCCAAGTAGGGACTAGCAGAGATACGCAGTATTTT. Translation: CASSQVGTSRDTQYF.

This clone came up once. The chain links TRBV7-9 to TRBJ1-2; 9 bases map to TRBD1. This CDR3 comprises 14 residues. The V segment lost 7 bases and the J segment 4 bases; nucleotides outside the gene matches: 7. Germline V gene sequence: CDR1 SEHNR, CDR2 FQNEAQ (reference sequence). CDR3 in amino acids: CASTRQGDGYGYTF. The CDR3 DNA sequence: TGTGCCAGCACCCGACAGGGGGATGGCTATGGCTACACCTTC. The full variable domain, its missing parts supplied by reference TRBV7-9 and TRBJ1-2, is DTGVSQNPRHKITKRGQNVTFRCDPISEHNRLYWYRQTLGQGPEFLTYFQNEAQLEKSRLLSDRFSAERPKGSFSTLEIQRTEQGDSAMYLCASTRQGDGYGYTFGSGTRLTVV.

This chain connects TRBV6-5 to TRBJ1-1; no clear D gene. Germline CDR1 MNHEY, CDR2 SVGAGI. The CDR3 loop spans 14 amino acids. Trimming pared 6 bases from V and 1 base from J, leaving 12 bases between. The CDR3 sequence: CASSPLDGNTEAFF. In nucleotides, the CDR3 is TGTGCCAGCAGCCCCTTAGACGGGAACACTGAAGCTTTCTTT.

The V and J genes are TRBV29-1 and TRBJ2-7, with D possibly called TRBD1 or TRBD2 (5 bases each). Germline CDR1 reads SQVTM; CDR2 reads ANQGSEA. This CDR3 contains 10 residues. The V end lost 6 bases, the J end lost 5 bases, and 8 bases lay between the germline ends. The chain's CDR3 is CSVGVHEQYF. Here the CDR3 DNA reads TGCAGCGTGGGGGTACACGAGCAGTACTTC.

This clone was observed a single time. The chain employs TRBV7-9 and TRBJ2-1; 9 positions agree with TRBD2. The V and J ends lost 6 bases and 8 bases, in that order; junction bases with no gene match: 8. This CDR3 has 14 amino acids. Per the germline V gene, CDR1 is SEHNR and CDR2 is FQNEAQ (reference sequence). The DNA of the CDR3 is TGTGCCAGCAGACCAGCGGGGGGAGTCCATGAGCAGTTCTTC. It specifies CASRPAGGVHEQFF.

The chain joins TRBV6-1 to TRBJ1-5; D not resolved. Germline loops: CDR1 MNHNS, CDR2 SASEGT. Trimming removed 0 bases at V and 0 bases at J, with 6 bases between. This CDR3 spans 15 amino acids. This chain's CDR3 is CASSEATLSNQPQHF. In DNA form, the CDR3 reads TGTGCCAGCAGTGAAGCAACGCTTAGCAATCAGCCCCAGCATTTT.

This clone came up once. J is TRBJ2-7 and V is TRBV19; tentatively, D is TRBD1 or TRBD2 (5 bases each). Deletions cut 4 bases from V and 3 bases from J, with 16 bases between. The germline gives CDR1 LNHDA, CDR2 SQIVND (reference sequence). This CDR3 has 15 amino acids. CDR3 sequence reads: CASSSRGSFVYEQYF. CDR3 coding DNA: TGTGCCAGTAGTAGCCGGGGCTCATTCGTCTACGAGCAGTACTTC.

This chain links TRBV10-3 with TRBJ1-1; tentatively, D is TRBD1 (5 bases). The CDR3 is 14 residues long. With 6 bases removed from V and 5 bases from J, the gap between germline ends came to 16 bases. Germline V gene lookup returns CDR1 ENHRY and CDR2 SYGVKD. CDR3 nucleotides: TGTGCCATCAGGGGGGTTTCTGACAAGACTGAAGCTTTCTTT. Its protein is CAIRGVSDKTEAFF.

The rearrangement links TRBV27 to TRBJ1-5; D is ambiguous. Germline loops: CDR1 MNHEY, CDR2 SMNVEV (reference sequence). The CDR3 extends over 13 amino acids. V was clipped by 4 bases and J by 3 bases, with 7 bases between them. This CDR3 reads CASSWADNQPQHF. In nucleotides, the CDR3 is TGTGCCAGCAGTTGGGCCGACAATCAGCCCCAGCATTTT.

Only one count was recorded for this clone. The chain employs TRBV3-1 (or the pseudogene TRBV3-2) and TRBJ1-1; D is ambiguous. Trimming shortened V by 4 bases and J by 0 bases, and 6 bases separated the two germline ends. From germline, CDR1 is LGHDT and CDR2 YNNKEL (reference sequence). The CDR3 contains 13 residues. Here the CDR3 reads CASSPGLNTEAFF. The DNA for the CDR3 is TGTGCCAGCAGCCCTGGGCTGAACACTGAAGCTTTCTTT.

This clone was detected only once. The rearrangement joins TRBV6-1 to TRBJ1-5, with 8 positions matching TRBD1. This CDR3 is 15 amino acids long. Germline V CDR1 and CDR2: MNHNS, SASEGT. V was clipped by 2 bases and J by 6 bases; unmatched bases: 6. The chain's CDR3 is CASSELGQGSQPQHF. The CDR3 region has the DNA TGTGCCAGCAGTGAACTTGGACAGGGAAGTCAGCCCCAGCATTTT.

This chain connects TRBV7-9 to TRBJ2-3; perhaps TRBD1 as D (5 bases). The V end lost 1 base, the J end lost 5 bases, and 10 bases lay between the germline ends. The CDR3 spans 14 residues. Per germline, CDR1 SEHNR and CDR2 FQNEAQ (reference sequence). The CDR3 loop is CASSLEGFGDTQYF. The CDR3 coding sequence is TGTGCCAGCAGCTTAGAGGGGTTTGGAGATACGCAGTATTTT. The variable domain in full, with the rest retrieved from reference TRBV7-9 and TRBJ2-3, is DTGVSQNPRHKITKRGQNVTFRCDPISEHNRLYWYRQTLGQGPEFLTYFQNEAQLEKSRLLSDRFSAERPKGSFSTLEIQRTEQGDSAMYLCASSLEGFGDTQYFGPGTRLTVL.

The chain joins TRBV5-1 to TRBJ2-5; D unresolved. The CDR3 covers 13 residues. Trimming removed 0 bases at V and 3 bases at J, with 6 bases between. The germline V gene has CDR1 SGHRS and CDR2 YFSETQ. The CDR3 DNA follows: TGCGCCAGCAGCTTGGGTAAGGAAGAGACCCAGTACTTC. This encodes CASSLGKEETQYF.

CDR3 sequence: CASSFQGAEAFF. The CDR3 DNA sequence: TGTGCCAGCAGCTTCCAGGGGGCTGAAGCTTTCTTT. The chain has TRBV7-8 and TRBJ1-1; 7 positions match TRBD1. CDR3 length equals 12 residues. Trimming took 3 bases from V and 6 from J; bases not matched to a gene: 1. Looked up from germline, CDR1 is SGHVS and CDR2 is FQNEAQ.

This chain joins TRBV5-5 and TRBJ2-7; D uncertain. The CDR3 length is 15 residues. V lost 0 bases and J lost 0, with 10 bases in between. The germline V gene has CDR1 SGHKS and CDR2 YYEKEE (reference sequence). Here the CDR3 DNA reads TGTGCCAGCAGCTTGGCCGTTAGGAGCTCCTACGAGCAGTACTTC. Translation: CASSLAVRSSYEQYF.

The chain recombines TRBV4-1 with TRBJ1-2; D call uncertain. Per the germline V gene, CDR1 is MGHRA and CDR2 is YSYEKL. V was trimmed by 2 bases and J by 1 base, leaving 5 bases between them. CDR3 size: 13 residues. The CDR3 DNA sequence: TGCGCCAGCAGCCAACCCATTAACTATGGCTACACCTTC. Amino acid sequence: CASSQPINYGYTF.

The sample holds one count of this clone. The V gene is TRBV2, the J gene TRBJ1-1; TRBD1 matches at 7 bases. Trimming took 5 bases from V and 0 from J; bases not matched to a gene: 12. From germline, CDR1 is SNHLY and CDR2 FYNNEI. The CDR3 spans 17 residues. The CDR3 nucleotides are TGTGCCAGCAGTCACGGACTGACAGGGATTATGAACACTGAAGCTTTCTTT. Protein product: CASSHGLTGIMNTEAFF.

This clone was counted a single time. J is TRBJ1-4 and V is TRBV29-1; weak D call: TRBD1 (5 bases). Trimming shortened V by 7 bases and J by 5 bases, and 14 bases separated the two germline ends. The CDR3 loop spans 13 amino acids. CDR1 is SQVTM, CDR2 ANQGSEA, per germline. In DNA, the CDR3 is TGCAGCGCAGGCGGCGGGGGGAATGAAAAACTGTTTTTT. This sequence encodes CSAGGGGNEKLFF.

V is TRBV9 and J is TRBJ2-1, with 16 nucleotides matching TRBD2. V dropped 4 bases and J dropped 0; count of bases not matched to a gene: 10. From germline, CDR1 is SGDLS and CDR2 YYNGEE. This CDR3 comprises 20 residues. The CDR3 DNA reads TGTGCCAGCAGCACACAGGGGACTAGCGGGGGGGTTAGCTCCTACAATGAGCAGTTCTTC. This encodes CASSTQGTSGGVSSYNEQFF. The complete variable domain, with remaining parts taken from reference TRBV9 and TRBJ2-1, reads DSGVTQTPKHLITATGQRVTLRCSPRSGDLSVYWYQQSLDQGLQFLIQYYNGEERAKGNILERFSAQQFPDLHSELNLSSLELGDSALYFCASSTQGTSGGVSSYNEQFFGPGTRLTVL.

The chain uses TRBV15 and TRBJ2-5; no definite D call. V shed 1 base and J shed 4 bases, with 7 bases lying between them. Germline V gene data show CDR1 as LNHNV and CDR2 as YYDKDF (reference sequence). The CDR3 is 13 amino acids. CDR3 amino acids: CATSRGMGETQYF. The CDR3 DNA follows: TGTGCCACCAGCAGAGGAATGGGAGAGACCCAGTACTTC.